Each of the 5 T cell receptor beta chains below was sequenced from the same sample in a study of T cells in Graves' hyperthyroidism and ophthalmopathy. Amplification targeted TCR beta CDR3 regions from RNA transcripts. TCR CDR3 underwent first-round RT-PCR with the HTBI primer set. TCRdb re-analysed the multiplex PCR reads in MiXCR, keeping a single row per CDR3 protein. In the table there are 340,000 or so distinct CDR3 sequences, around 17% of which are singletons. The sequencing sample was made of blood. These receptors came from a man under 40 with Graves' hyperthyroidism.

The table lists this clonotype with a count of one. The chain carries TRBV20-1 and TRBJ2-5; a possible D gene is TRBD1 (6 bases). Germline loops: CDR1 DFQATT, CDR2 SNEGSKA (reference sequence). The CDR3 spans 13 residues. V was cut by 5 bases and J by 3 bases, with 13 bases left in between. Here the CDR3 reads CSAAPGHEETQYF. CDR3 bases: TGCAGTGCTGCTCCGGGACACGAAGAGACCCAGTACTTC.

This clonotype has only a few counts. The chain carries TRBV24-1 and TRBJ2-1; 11 bases agree with TRBD1. In germline, CDR1 is KGHDR, CDR2 SFDVKD. The CDR3 loop spans 16 amino acids. With V trimmed by 5 bases and J by 7 bases, 9 bases remained unmatched. This chain's CDR3 is CATSALGQGAANEQFF. The CDR3 nucleotides are TGTGCCACCAGTGCCCTTGGACAGGGGGCCGCGAATGAGCAGTTCTTC.

This clonotype appeared many times. The rearrangement joins TRBV12-3 or TRBV12-4 to TRBJ2-1; D is perhaps TRBD2 (5 bases). V shed 3 bases and J shed 9 bases, with 18 bases lying between them. The CDR3 is 15 residues long. In DNA, the CDR3 is TGTGCCAGCAGTTTGAGGGATGTCAGGAGGAGTGAGCAGTTCTTC. This gives the protein CASSLRDVRRSEQFF.

This chain uses TRBV6-5 with TRBJ2-2; D remains ambiguous. V was trimmed by 4 bases and J by 7 bases, leaving 10 bases between them. In germline, CDR1 is MNHEY, CDR2 SVGAGI. The CDR3 totals 13 residues. CDR3 nucleotides: TGTGCCAGCAGTTTTGGTTCCAACGGGGAGCTGTTTTTT. Its translation is CASSFGSNGELFF.

This clonotype has at least ten counts. The chain is built from TRBV18 and TRBJ1-1; D perhaps matches TRBD1 (6 bases). V lost 5 bases, J lost 4 bases, and 8 bases lay in between. Germline CDR1 is KGHSH and CDR2 is LQKENI. This CDR3 region has 12 residues. CDR3 protein: CASSKGGTEAFF. The DNA of the CDR3 is TGTGCCAGCTCAAAAGGGGGCACTGAAGCTTTCTTT.